The present T cell receptor (beta chain) was sequenced within a study of blood T cell repertoires in COVID-19. The junction had 11 bases not matched to a gene; V was cut back by 8 bases and J by 0 bases. The CDR3 is 16 amino acids. From germline, CDR1 is MGHRA and CDR2 YSYEKL. Clones were sequenced by immunoSEQ multiplex PCR, and TCRdb holds only the in-frame ones, with some missing. The sample records about 260,000 clones, around 86% being singletons. The sample comprised peripheral blood. V gene TRBV4-1 combines with J gene TRBJ1-1, with 8 positions matching TRBD1. The receptor comes from a man aged 35-49 years with active or convalescent COVID-19. CDR3 residues: CASVSGDRPLNTEAFF. The CDR3 DNA follows: TGCGCCAGCGTCAGCGGGGACAGGCCGCTGAACACTGAAGCTTTCTTT.